The rows below give T cell receptor beta chains drawn from one sample of a study of blood T cell repertoires in COVID-19. Produced via immunoSEQ multiplex PCR; TCRdb's table is partial and in-frame only. The data contain roughly 100,000 clones, roughly 84% of them singletons. The sample was peripheral blood. The receptors were gathered from a human donor in a cohort sampled during active COVID-19. Both conserved end residues are part of each CDR3. Each record gives: D gene, J gene, clone size, V gene, CDR3 DNA, CDR3 protein. D genes are given only for firm matches. The listing skips clone size in some rows; elsewhere it reads once, few, many or a size class.

D gene: NA
J gene: TRBJ2-3
clone size: NA
V gene: TRBV7-9
CDR3 DNA: TGTGCCAGCAGCTTAAGTCCCAGCGGTGCAGATACGCAGTATTTT
CDR3 protein: CASSLSPSGADTQYF

D gene: TRBD1
J gene: TRBJ1-3
clone size: once
V gene: TRBV2
CDR3 DNA: TGTGCCAGCAGTCGAGACAGGGGTGGGGGAAACACCATATATTTT
CDR3 protein: CASSRDRGGGNTIYF

D gene: TRBD1
J gene: TRBJ1-2
clone size: NA
V gene: TRBV2
CDR3 DNA: TGTGCCAGCAGTGGGGACAGACCCAACTATGGCTACACCTTC
CDR3 protein: CASSGDRPNYGYTF

D gene: NA
J gene: TRBJ1-5
clone size: NA
V gene: TRBV5-5
CDR3 DNA: TGTGCCAGCAGCTTGGCCGGGGATAGCAATCAGCCCCAGCATTTT
CDR3 protein: CASSLAGDSNQPQHF

D gene: NA
J gene: TRBJ1-4
clone size: NA
V gene: TRBV3-1/TRBV3-2
CDR3 DNA: TGTGCCAGCAGCCAAGGATCGAGGGCAACTAATGAAAAACTGTTTTTT
CDR3 protein: CASSQGSRATNEKLFF

D gene: NA
J gene: TRBJ2-3
clone size: NA
V gene: TRBV12-3/TRBV12-4
CDR3 DNA: TGTGCCAGCAGTTTACTCCGGGGGGATACGCAGTATTTT
CDR3 protein: CASSLLRGDTQYF

D gene: NA
J gene: TRBJ1-5
clone size: once
V gene: TRBV28
CDR3 DNA: TGTGCCAGCAGTTTCCTCGGGGGGCGTCAGCCCCAGCATTTT
CDR3 protein: CASSFLGGRQPQHF

D gene: TRBD1
J gene: TRBJ1-1
clone size: NA
V gene: TRBV27
CDR3 DNA: TGTGCCAGCAGTCCTCAGGGGGATGGTGAAGCTTTCTTT
CDR3 protein: CASSPQGDGEAFF

D gene: TRBD2
J gene: TRBJ2-1
clone size: once
V gene: TRBV18
CDR3 DNA: TGTGCCAGCTCACCACGGACTAGCGGGGCCCTAAGCTCCTACAATGAGCAGTTCTTC
CDR3 protein: CASSPRTSGALSSYNEQFF

D gene: TRBD1
J gene: TRBJ1-5
clone size: NA
V gene: TRBV29-1
CDR3 DNA: TGCAGCGCCGGGGACAGGGGGAATCAGCCCCAGCATTTT
CDR3 protein: CSAGDRGNQPQHF

D gene: TRBD1
J gene: TRBJ1-4
clone size: NA
V gene: TRBV10-3
CDR3 DNA: TGTGCCATCAGTGAGTCGGGACAGGGCGAAGGAAAACTGTTTTTT
CDR3 protein: CAISESGQGEGKLFF

D gene: TRBD1
J gene: TRBJ1-3
clone size: NA
V gene: TRBV6-5
CDR3 DNA: TGTGCCAGCGACACAGGGGGCGTAGGAAACACCATATATTTT
CDR3 protein: CASDTGGVGNTIYF

D gene: TRBD1
J gene: TRBJ2-7
clone size: NA
V gene: TRBV18
CDR3 DNA: TGTGCCAGCTCACCAGACCAGGGACAGGGGCTCCCCGAGCAGTACTTC
CDR3 protein: CASSPDQGQGLPEQYF